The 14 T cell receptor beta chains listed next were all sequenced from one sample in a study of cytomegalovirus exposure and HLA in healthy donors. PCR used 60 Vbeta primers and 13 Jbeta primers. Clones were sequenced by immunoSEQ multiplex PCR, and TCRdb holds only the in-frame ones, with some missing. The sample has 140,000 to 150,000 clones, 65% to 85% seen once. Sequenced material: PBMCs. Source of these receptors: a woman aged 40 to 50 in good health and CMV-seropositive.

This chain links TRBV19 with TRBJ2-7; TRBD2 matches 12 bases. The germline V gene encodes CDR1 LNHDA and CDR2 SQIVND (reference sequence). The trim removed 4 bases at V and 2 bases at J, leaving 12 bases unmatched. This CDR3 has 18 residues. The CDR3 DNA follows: TGTGCCAGTAGTACCCCCCGGCTAGCGGGGGGGACAACCTACGAGCAGTACTTC. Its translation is CASSTPRLAGGTTYEQYF.

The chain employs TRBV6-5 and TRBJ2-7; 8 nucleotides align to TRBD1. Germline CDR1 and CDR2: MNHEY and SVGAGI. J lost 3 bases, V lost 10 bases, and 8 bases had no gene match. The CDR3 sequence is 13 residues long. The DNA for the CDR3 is TGTGCCACGGCGGGGACAGGCAGCTACGAGCAGTACTTC. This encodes CATAGTGSYEQYF.

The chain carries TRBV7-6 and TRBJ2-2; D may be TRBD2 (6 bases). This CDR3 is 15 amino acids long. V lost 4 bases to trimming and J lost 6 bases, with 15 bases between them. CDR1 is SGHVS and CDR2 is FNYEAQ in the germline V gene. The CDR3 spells CASSWGLSMAGELFF. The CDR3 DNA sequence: TGTGCCAGCAGCTGGGGACTTTCGATGGCCGGGGAGCTGTTTTTT.

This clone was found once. The CDR3 DNA reads TGTGCCTGGAGCACGACAGGGGGTGGCTACACCTTC. As protein: CAWSTTGGGYTF. This chain links TRBV30 with TRBJ1-2; TRBD1 agrees at 9 bases. The length of the CDR3 is 12 residues. V gave up 3 bases and J gave up 7 bases; unmatched junction bases: 3. Germline CDR1 GTSNPN, CDR2 SVGIG (reference sequence).

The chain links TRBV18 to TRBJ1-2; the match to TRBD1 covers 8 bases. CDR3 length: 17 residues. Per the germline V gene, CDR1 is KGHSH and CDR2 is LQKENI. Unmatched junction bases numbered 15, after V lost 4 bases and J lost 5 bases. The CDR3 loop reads CASSHSWGTTGEYGYTF. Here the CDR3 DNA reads TGTGCCAGCTCACACAGCTGGGGGACGACAGGGGAATATGGCTACACCTTC.

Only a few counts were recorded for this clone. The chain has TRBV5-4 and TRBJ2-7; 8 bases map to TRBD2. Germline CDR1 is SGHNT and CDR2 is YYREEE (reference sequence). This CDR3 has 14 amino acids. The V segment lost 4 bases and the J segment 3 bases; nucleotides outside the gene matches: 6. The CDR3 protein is CASSNTGLVYEQYF. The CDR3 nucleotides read TGTGCCAGCAGCAACACGGGACTAGTCTACGAGCAGTACTTC.

CDR3 DNA: TGTGCCAGCAGCTTGGATTCAGGGGGACCCTACGAGCAGTACTTC. Translating it yields CASSLDSGGPYEQYF. The rearrangement uses TRBV5-4 and TRBJ2-7; the match to TRBD1 covers 7 bases. CDR3 length: 15 amino acids. J gave up 2 bases and V 0 bases, and 5 bases lay outside the gene matches. Germline values: CDR1 SGHNT, CDR2 YYREEE (reference sequence).

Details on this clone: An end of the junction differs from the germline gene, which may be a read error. DNA of the CDR3: TGTGCCAGCAGACCGGACACCAGCTCTGGAAACACCGTATATTTT. This sequence encodes CASRPDTSSGNTVYF. V usage is TRBV25-1 and J usage is TRBJ1-3; TRBD1 might be the D (5 bases). In germline, CDR1 is MGHDK, CDR2 SYGVNS. The CDR3 runs 15 residues.

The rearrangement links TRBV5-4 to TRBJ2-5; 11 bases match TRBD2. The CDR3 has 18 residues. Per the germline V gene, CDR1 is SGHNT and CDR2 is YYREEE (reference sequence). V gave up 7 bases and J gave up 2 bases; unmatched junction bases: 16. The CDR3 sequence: CASGGGPLAGGRQETQYF. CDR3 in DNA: TGTGCCAGCGGTGGGGGGCCTTTAGCGGGGGGGAGGCAAGAGACCCAGTACTTC.

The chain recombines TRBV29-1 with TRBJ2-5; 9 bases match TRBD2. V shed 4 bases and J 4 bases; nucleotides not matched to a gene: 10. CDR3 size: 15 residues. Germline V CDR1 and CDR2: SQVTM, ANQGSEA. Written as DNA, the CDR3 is TGCAGCGTTGGGAGAGCGGGGGGTGAAGGAGAGACCCAGTACTTC. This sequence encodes CSVGRAGGEGETQYF.

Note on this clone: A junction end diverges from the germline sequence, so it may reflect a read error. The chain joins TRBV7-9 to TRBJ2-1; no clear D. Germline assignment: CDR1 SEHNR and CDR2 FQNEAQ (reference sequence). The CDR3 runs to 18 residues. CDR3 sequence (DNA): TGTTCCAGCAGCTCTCTGAGGTGGGTCCCCCTTTCCTACAATGAGCAGTTCTTC. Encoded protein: CSSSSLRWVPLSYNEQFF.

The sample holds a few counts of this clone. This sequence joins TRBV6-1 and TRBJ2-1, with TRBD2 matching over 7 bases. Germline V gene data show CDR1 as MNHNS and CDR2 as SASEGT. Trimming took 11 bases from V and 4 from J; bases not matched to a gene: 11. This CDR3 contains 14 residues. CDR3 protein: CASQSGAQYNEQFF. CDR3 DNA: TGTGCCTCCCAGAGCGGGGCTCAATACAATGAGCAGTTCTTC.

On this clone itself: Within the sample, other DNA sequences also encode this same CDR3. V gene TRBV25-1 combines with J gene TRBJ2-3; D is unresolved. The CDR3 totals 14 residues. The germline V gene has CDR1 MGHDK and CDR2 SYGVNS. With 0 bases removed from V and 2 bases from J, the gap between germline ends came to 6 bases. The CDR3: CASSEYSLTDTQYF. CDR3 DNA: TGTGCCAGCAGTGAATATAGCCTCACAGATACGCAGTATTTT.

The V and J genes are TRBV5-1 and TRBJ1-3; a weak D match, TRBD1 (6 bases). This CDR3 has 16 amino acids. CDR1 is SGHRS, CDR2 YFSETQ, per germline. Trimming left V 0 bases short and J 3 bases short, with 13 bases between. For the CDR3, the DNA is TGCGCCAGCAGCTTGGCTGGGGGCGCGTATGGAAACACCATATATTTT. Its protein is CASSLAGGAYGNTIYF.